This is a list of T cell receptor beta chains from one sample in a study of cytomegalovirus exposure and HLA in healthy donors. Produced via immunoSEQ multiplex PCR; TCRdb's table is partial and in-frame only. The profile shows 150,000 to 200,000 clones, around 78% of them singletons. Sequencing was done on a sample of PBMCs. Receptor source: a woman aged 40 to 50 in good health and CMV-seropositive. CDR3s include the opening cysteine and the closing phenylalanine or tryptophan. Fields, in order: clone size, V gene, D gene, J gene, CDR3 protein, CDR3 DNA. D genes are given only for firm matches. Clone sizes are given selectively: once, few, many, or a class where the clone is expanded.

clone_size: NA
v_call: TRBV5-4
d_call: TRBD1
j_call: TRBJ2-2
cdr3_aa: CASSLETGGGTGELFF
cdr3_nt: TGTGCCAGCAGCTTGGAGACAGGGGGAGGCACCGGGGAGCTGTTTTTT

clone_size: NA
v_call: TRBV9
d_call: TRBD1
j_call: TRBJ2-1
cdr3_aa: CASSPGQQPINEQFF
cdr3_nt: TGTGCCAGCAGTCCGGGACAGCAACCCATCAATGAGCAGTTCTTC

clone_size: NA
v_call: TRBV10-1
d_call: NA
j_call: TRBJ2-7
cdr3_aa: CASSESPSARQYF
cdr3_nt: TGCGCCAGCAGTGAGTCGCCTAGCGCCAGGCAGTACTTC

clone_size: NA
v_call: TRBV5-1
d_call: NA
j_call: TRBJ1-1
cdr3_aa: CASSLGQSNTEAFF
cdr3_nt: TGCGCCAGCAGCTTGGGACAGTCAAACACTGAAGCTTTCTTT

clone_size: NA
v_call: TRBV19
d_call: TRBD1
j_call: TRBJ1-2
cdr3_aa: CASSYTGGTARGYTF
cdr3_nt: TGTGCCAGTAGCTATACAGGGGGTACGGCCCGTGGCTACACCTTC

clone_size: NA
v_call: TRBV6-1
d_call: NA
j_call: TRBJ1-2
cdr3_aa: CASSQGTYGYTF
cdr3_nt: TGTGCCAGCAGTCAAGGGACTTATGGCTACACCTTC

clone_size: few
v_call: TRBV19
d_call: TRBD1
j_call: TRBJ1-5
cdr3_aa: CASSIGGTGQPQHF
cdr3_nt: TGTGCCAGTAGTATAGGTGGGACAGGGCAGCCCCAGCATTTT

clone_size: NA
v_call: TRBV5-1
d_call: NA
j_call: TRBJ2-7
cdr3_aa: CASSYAATASYEQYF
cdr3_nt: TGCGCCAGCAGCTACGCCGCGACAGCCTCCTACGAGCAGTACTTC

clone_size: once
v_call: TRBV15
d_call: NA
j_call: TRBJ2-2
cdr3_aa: CATSVAGELFF
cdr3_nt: TGTGCCACCAGTGTCGCCGGGGAGCTGTTTTTT

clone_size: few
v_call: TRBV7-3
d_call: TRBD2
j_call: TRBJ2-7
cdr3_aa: CASSNSGGKIYEQYF
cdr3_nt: TGTGCCAGCAGCAATAGCGGGGGAAAGATCTACGAGCAGTACTTC

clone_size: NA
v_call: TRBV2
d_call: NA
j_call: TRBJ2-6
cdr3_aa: CASSGDRSGRGANGLTF
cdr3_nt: TGTGCCAGCAGTGGAGATCGTTCCGGGCGTGGGGCCAACGGCCTGACTTTC

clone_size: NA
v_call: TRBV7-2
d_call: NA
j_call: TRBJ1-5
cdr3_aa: CASSRDSGSNQPQHF
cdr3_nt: TGTGCCAGCAGCCGGGATAGCGGGAGCAATCAGCCCCAGCATTTT

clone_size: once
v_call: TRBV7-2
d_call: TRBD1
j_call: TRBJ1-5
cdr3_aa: CASSYRQGNQPQHF
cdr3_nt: TGTGCCAGCAGCTATAGACAGGGAAATCAGCCCCAGCATTTT

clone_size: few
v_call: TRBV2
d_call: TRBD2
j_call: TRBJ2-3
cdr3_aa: CASRPLVVAGESDTQYF
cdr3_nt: TGTGCCAGCAGACCTTTGGTAGTAGCGGGGGAATCAGATACGCAGTATTTT

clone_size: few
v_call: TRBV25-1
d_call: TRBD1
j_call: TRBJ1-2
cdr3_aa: CASSESGGPKSDGYTF
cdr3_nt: TGTGCCAGCAGTGAGTCAGGGGGCCCCAAGTCGGATGGCTACACCTTC

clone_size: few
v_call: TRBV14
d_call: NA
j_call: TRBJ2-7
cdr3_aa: CASSQGDPQYF
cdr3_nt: TGTGCCAGCAGCCAGGGAGACCCGCAGTACTTC

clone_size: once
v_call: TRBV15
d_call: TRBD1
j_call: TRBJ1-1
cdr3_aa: CAAKRMGNGQGSTEAFF
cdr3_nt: TGTGCCGCAAAGCGGATGGGGAACGGACAGGGGAGCACTGAAGCTTTCTTT

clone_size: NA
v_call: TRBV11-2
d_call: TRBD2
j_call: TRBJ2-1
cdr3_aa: CASSPLRGGEQFF
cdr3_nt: TGTGCCAGCAGCCCCTTGCGGGGGGGCGAGCAGTTCTTC

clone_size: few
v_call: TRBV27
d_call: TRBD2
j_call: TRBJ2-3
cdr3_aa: CASSLSSGGPDTQYF
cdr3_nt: TGTGCCAGCAGTTTATCCAGCGGGGGGCCAGATACGCAGTATTTT

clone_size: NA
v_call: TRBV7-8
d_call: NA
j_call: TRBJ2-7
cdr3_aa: CASSLARGSMIYEQYF
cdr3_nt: TGTGCCAGCAGCTTAGCACGGGGTAGCATGATTTACGAGCAGTACTTC

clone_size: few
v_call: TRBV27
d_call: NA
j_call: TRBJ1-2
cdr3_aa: CASSLSGREGYGYTF
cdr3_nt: TGTGCCAGCAGTTTATCAGGTCGGGAGGGTTATGGCTACACCTTC

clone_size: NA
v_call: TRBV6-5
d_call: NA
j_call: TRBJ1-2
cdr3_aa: CASTQTGTHGYTF
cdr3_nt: TGTGCCAGCACTCAGACGGGGACACATGGCTACACCTTC

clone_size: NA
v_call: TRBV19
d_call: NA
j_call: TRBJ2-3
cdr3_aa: CASSITGPDTQYF
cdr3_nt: TGTGCCAGTAGTATCACAGGGCCAGATACGCAGTATTTT

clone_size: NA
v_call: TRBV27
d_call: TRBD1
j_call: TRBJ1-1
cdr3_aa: CASRATGGTEAFF
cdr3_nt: TGTGCCAGCAGGGCCACAGGGGGCACTGAAGCTTTCTTT

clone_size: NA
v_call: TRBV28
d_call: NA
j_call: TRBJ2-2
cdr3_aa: CASRSQTGNTGELFF
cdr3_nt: TGTGCCAGCCGGAGTCAGACGGGGAACACCGGGGAGCTGTTTTTT

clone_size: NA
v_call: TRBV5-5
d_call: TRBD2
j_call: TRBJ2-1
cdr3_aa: CASSPTGGGAGEQFF
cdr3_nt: TGTGCCAGCAGCCCCACTGGCGGGGGGGCCGGTGAGCAGTTCTTC

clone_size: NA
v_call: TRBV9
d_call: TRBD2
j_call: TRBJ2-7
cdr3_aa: CASSSTPGGYEQYF
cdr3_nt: TGTGCCAGCAGCTCCACCCCGGGGGGATACGAGCAGTACTTC